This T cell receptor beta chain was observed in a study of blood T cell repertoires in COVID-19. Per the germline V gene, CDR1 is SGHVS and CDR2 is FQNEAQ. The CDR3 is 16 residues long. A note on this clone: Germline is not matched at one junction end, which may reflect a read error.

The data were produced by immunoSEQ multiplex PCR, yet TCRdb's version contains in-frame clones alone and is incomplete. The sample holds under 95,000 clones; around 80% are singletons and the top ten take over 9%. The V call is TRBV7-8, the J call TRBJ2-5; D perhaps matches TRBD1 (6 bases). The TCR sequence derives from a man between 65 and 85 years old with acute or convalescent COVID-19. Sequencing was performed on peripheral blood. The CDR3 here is CVSSLGIIRGEETQYF. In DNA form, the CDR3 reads TGTGTCAGCAGCTTAGGGATTATCAGGGGCGAAGAGACCCAGTACTTC.